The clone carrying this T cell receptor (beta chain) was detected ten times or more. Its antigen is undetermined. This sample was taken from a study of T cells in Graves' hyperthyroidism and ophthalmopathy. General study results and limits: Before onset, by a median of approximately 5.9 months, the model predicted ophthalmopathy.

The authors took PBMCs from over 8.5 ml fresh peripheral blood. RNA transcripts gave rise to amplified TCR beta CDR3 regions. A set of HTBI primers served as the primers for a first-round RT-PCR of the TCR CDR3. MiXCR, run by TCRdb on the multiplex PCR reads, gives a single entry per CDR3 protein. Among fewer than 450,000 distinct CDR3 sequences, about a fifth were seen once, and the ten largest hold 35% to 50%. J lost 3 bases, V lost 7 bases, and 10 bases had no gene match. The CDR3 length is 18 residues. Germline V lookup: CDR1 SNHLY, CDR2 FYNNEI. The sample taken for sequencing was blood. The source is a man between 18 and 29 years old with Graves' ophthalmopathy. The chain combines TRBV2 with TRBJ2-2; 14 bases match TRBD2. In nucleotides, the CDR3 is TGTGCCAGCACGCCAGGACTAGCGGGGGGTAGCGACACCGGGGAGCTGTTTTTT. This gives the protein CASTPGLAGGSDTGELFF.